The 8 T cell receptor beta chains below were found in one sample sequenced in a study of cytomegalovirus exposure and HLA in healthy donors. A multiplex PCR was run with 60 Vbeta primers and 13 Jbeta primers. Only in-frame clones appear in the TCRdb table, and some are missing; sequencing was by immunoSEQ multiplex PCR. The sample lists 65,000 to 95,000 clones, 60% to 80% occurring once. Sequenced sample: PBMCs. These receptors were taken from a man between 50 and 59 years old in good health and CMV-seronegative.

The V call is TRBV18, the J call TRBJ2-7, with 9 bases identical to TRBD1. Per the germline V gene, CDR1 is KGHSH and CDR2 is LQKENI. There are 15 residues in the CDR3. V dropped 5 bases and J dropped 3; count of bases not matched to a gene: 8. The CDR3 is CASSSTGTGSYEQYF. The CDR3 DNA sequence: TGTGCCAGCTCATCAACCGGGACAGGGAGCTACGAGCAGTACTTC.

The genes are TRBV11-3 and TRBJ2-7; D is perhaps TRBD1 (6 bases). The germline V gene has CDR1 SGHNT and CDR2 YENEEA. The CDR3 runs to 13 residues. Trimming shortened V by 5 bases and J by 4 bases, and 12 bases separated the two germline ends. CDR3 region: CASSATGYYEQYF. CDR3 nucleotide sequence: TGTGCCAGCAGCGCGACAGGCTATTACGAGCAGTACTTC.

The genes are TRBV7-3 and TRBJ2-1; 9 bases are shared with TRBD2. The V gene's germline CDR1 is SGHTA and CDR2 FQGTGA. The length of the CDR3 is 15 residues. V lost 4 bases and J lost 5; bases outside the gene matches: 6. DNA of the CDR3: TGTGCCAGCAGCTCCGAGGGACTAGCAAACAATGAGCAGTTCTTC. Translating gives CASSSEGLANNEQFF.

V and J are TRBV6-8 and TRBJ2-1, with TRBD1 matching over 7 bases. Trimming cost V 7 bases and J 8 bases; bases outside gene matches: 8. Looked up from germline, CDR1 is MNHGY and CDR2 is SAAAGT. The CDR3 contains 13 residues. The CDR3 protein is CASTPTGLDEQFF. CDR3 DNA sequence: TGTGCCAGCACGCCGACAGGGCTGGATGAGCAGTTCTTC.

This clone was seen more than once but under ten times. The chain joins TRBV6-5 to TRBJ1-2, with a tentative D call TRBD1 (5 bases). The CDR3 consists of 14 residues. V lost 5 bases and J lost 1, with 11 bases in between. Germline CDR1 MNHEY, CDR2 SVGAGI. The CDR3 coding sequence is TGTGCCAGCAGTCAGGGCCCTATTAACTATGGCTACACCTTC. This sequence encodes CASSQGPINYGYTF.

The chain is built from TRBV27 and TRBJ2-7; 8 bases are shared with TRBD1. J lost 0 bases, V lost 7 bases, and 5 bases had no gene match. Germline values: CDR1 MNHEY, CDR2 SMNVEV (reference sequence). The CDR3 loop spans 14 amino acids. The CDR3 bases are TGTGCCAGCAAGACAGGGGCCAACTCCTACGAGCAGTACTTC. This codes for CASKTGANSYEQYF.

This chain uses TRBV2 with TRBJ2-1; the D is unclear. The CDR3 sequence is 13 residues long. V was cut by 6 bases and J by 4 bases, with 10 bases left in between. The germline gives CDR1 SNHLY, CDR2 FYNNEI. Here the CDR3 reads CASRKQSYNEQFF. In DNA, the CDR3 is TGTGCCAGCAGAAAACAGAGTTACAATGAGCAGTTCTTC.

This clone was picked up a small number of times. The rearrangement joins TRBV28 to TRBJ1-5; D possibly corresponds to TRBD1 (5 bases). Deletions cut 6 bases from V and 4 bases from J, with 10 bases between. Germline assignment: CDR1 MDHEN and CDR2 SYDVKM. The CDR3 extends over 13 amino acids. CDR3 in DNA: TGTGCCAGCAGCCCCGACAGTAATCAGCCCCAGCATTTT. It codes for CASSPDSNQPQHF.